This TCR beta chain derives from a study of blood T cell repertoires in COVID-19. Across the whole study: The United States, Italy and Spain provided the acute and convalescent COVID-19 samples. From T cells, B-cell-depleted T cells, or PBMCs came the material, which was cDNA or gDNA.

Source study methods: It was from reference gene primer amplification that nucleated cell counts were estimated. Sequenced by immunoSEQ multiplex PCR; TCRdb stores in-frame clones only, minus some. Clone size and V and J calls were adopted from that table, with D and trimming inferred from the DNA. The sample holds roughly 81,000 clones; about four fifths are singletons and the top ten take less than 40%. The CDR3 sequence is 15 residues long. Trimming shortened V by 5 bases and J by 2 bases, and 16 bases separated the two germline ends. From germline, CDR1 is SGHVS and CDR2 FNYEAQ. The sample consisted of peripheral blood. The chain combines TRBV7-6 with TRBJ2-7, with D maybe TRBD1 (5 bases). This clonotype originated in a man older than 75 with active or convalescent COVID-19. The CDR3 nucleotides read TGTGCCAGCAGCCGAATAGGGGAACTACCCTACGAGCAGTACTTC. It translates to CASSRIGELPYEQYF. Combining the CDR3 with reference TRBV7-6 and TRBJ2-7 gives the whole variable domain GAGVSQSPRYKVTKRGQDVALRCDPISGHVSLYWYRQALGQGPEFLTYFNYEAQQDKSGLPNDRFSAERPEGSISTLTIQRTEQRDSAMYRCASSRIGELPYEQYFGPGTRLTVT.